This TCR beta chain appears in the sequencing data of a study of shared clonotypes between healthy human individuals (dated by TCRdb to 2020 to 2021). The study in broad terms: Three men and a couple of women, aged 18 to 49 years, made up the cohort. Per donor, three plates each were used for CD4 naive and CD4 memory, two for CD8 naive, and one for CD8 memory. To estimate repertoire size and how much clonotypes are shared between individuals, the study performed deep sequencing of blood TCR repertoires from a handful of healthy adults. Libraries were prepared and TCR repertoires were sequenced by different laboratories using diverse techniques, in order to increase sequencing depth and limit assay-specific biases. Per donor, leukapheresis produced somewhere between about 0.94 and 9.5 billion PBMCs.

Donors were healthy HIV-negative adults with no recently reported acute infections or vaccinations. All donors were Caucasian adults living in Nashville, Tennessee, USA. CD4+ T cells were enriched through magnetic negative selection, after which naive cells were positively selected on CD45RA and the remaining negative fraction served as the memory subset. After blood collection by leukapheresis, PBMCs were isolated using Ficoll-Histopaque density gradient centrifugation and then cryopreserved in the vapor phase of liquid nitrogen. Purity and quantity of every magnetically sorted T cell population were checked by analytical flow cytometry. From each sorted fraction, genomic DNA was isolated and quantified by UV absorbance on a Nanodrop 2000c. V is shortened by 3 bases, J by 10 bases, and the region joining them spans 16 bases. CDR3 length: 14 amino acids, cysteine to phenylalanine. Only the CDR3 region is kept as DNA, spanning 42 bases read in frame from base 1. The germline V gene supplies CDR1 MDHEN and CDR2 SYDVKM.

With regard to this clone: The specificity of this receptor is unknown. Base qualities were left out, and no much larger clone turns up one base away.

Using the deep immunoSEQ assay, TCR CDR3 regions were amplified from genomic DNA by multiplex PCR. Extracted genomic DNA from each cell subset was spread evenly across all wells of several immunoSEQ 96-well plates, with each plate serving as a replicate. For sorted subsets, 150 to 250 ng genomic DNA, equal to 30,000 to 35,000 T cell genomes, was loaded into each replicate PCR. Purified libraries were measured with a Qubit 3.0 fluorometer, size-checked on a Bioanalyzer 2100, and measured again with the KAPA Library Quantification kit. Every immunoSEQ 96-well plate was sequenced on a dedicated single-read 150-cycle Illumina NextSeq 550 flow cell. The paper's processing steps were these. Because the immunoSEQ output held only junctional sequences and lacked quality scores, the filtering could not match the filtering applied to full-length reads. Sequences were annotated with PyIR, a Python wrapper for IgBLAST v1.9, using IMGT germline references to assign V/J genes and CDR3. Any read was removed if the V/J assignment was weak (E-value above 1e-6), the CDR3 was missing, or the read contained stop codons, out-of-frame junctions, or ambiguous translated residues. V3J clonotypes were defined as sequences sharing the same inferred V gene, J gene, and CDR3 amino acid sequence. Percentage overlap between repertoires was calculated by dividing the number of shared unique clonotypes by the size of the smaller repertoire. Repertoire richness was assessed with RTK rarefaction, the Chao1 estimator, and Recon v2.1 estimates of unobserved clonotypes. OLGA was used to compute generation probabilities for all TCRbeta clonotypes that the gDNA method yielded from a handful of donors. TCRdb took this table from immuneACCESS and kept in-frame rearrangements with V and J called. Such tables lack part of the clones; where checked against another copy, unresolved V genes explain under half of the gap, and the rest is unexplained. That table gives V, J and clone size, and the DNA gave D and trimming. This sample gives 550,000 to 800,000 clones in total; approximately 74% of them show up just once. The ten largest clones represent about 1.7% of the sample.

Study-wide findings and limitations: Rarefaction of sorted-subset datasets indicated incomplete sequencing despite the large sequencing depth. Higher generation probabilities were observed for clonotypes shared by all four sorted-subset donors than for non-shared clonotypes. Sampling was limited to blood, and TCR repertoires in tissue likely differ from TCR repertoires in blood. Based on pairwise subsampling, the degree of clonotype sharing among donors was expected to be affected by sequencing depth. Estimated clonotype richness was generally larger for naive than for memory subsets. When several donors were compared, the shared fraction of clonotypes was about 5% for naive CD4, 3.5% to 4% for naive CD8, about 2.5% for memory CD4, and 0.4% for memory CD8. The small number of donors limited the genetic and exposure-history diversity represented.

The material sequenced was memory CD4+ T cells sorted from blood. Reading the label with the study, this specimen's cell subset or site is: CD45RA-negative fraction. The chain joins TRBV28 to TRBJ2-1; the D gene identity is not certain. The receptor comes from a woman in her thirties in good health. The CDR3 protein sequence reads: CASSFSRFVVEQFF. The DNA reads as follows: TGTGCCAGCAGTTTTTCGAGGTTCGTAGTCGAGCAGTTCTTC.